A selection of T cell receptor beta chains follows, all from one sample in a study of regulatory T cells in long-lasting Graves disease. MiXCR, applied by TCRdb to the multiplex PCR reads, yields one record per CDR3 protein. Here the sample spans about 450,000 distinct CDR3 sequences, roughly 15% being singletons. This sample was shared with a second study, whose subject was T cells in Graves' hyperthyroidism and ophthalmopathy.

The sequencing used peripheral blood mononuclear cells (PBMCs), collected at new diagnosis, from a patient treated with antithyroid drugs. The receptors stem from a woman aged 50 to 60 with Graves disease. CDR3s include the opening cysteine and the closing phenylalanine or tryptophan. The D gene is left open where the match is weak. Rows give clone size only sometimes, using once, few, many, or a class for an expanded clone.

v_gene: TRBV28
j_gene: TRBJ1-5
d_gene: NA
abundance: many
CDR3aa: CASSYGPLGARQPQHF
CDR3nt: TGTGCCAGCAGTTACGGGCCCCTGGGGGCCCGGCAGCCCCAGCATTTT

v_gene: TRBV6-2/TRBV6-3
j_gene: TRBJ1-4
d_gene: TRBD1
abundance: many
CDR3aa: CASSRGTGGTATNEKLFF
CDR3nt: TGTGCCAGCAGTCGCGGGACAGGGGGAACTGCAACTAATGAAAAACTGTTTTTT

v_gene: TRBV14
j_gene: TRBJ2-7
d_gene: TRBD1
abundance: NA
CDR3aa: CASSQVLSTGIYEQYF
CDR3nt: TGTGCCAGCAGCCAAGTCCTCTCGACAGGGATCTACGAGCAGTACTTC

v_gene: TRBV9
j_gene: TRBJ2-3
d_gene: TRBD1
abundance: NA
CDR3aa: CASSRDRCSTDTQYF
CDR3nt: TGTGCCAGCAGCCGGGACAGGTGTAGCACAGATACGCAGTATTTT

v_gene: TRBV14
j_gene: TRBJ2-7
d_gene: NA
abundance: NA
CDR3aa: CASSQEDQGPYEQYF
CDR3nt: TGTGCCAGCAGCCAAGAGGACCAAGGCCCCTACGAGCAGTACTTC

v_gene: TRBV20-1
j_gene: TRBJ2-7
d_gene: NA
abundance: NA
CDR3aa: CSARDLGGSHFYEQYF
CDR3nt: TGCAGTGCTAGAGATCTGGGTGGGAGCCACTTCTACGAGCAGTACTTC

v_gene: TRBV12-3/TRBV12-4
j_gene: TRBJ2-6
d_gene: NA
abundance: many
CDR3aa: CASRSTDLSGANVLTF
CDR3nt: TGTGCCAGCCGGTCGACAGACCTCTCTGGGGCCAACGTCCTGACTTTC

v_gene: TRBV13
j_gene: TRBJ1-2
d_gene: TRBD1
abundance: many
CDR3aa: CASSTGTGGAYGYTF
CDR3nt: TGTGCCAGCAGCACCGGGACAGGGGGCGCCTATGGCTACACCTTC

v_gene: TRBV14
j_gene: TRBJ2-7
d_gene: TRBD1
abundance: NA
CDR3aa: CASSQGTGILYEQYF
CDR3nt: TGTGCCAGCAGCCAAGGGACAGGGATTCTCTACGAGCAGTACTTC

v_gene: TRBV6-5
j_gene: TRBJ2-7
d_gene: NA
abundance: many
CDR3aa: CASSYSRLGTGEQYF
CDR3nt: TGTGCCAGCAGTTACTCACGACTAGGGACGGGCGAGCAGTACTTC

v_gene: TRBV9
j_gene: TRBJ2-5
d_gene: TRBD2
abundance: NA
CDR3aa: CASSVLGSGKNEETQYF
CDR3nt: TGTGCCAGCAGCGTATTGGGTAGCGGGAAAAATGAAGAGACCCAGTACTTC

v_gene: TRBV5-7
j_gene: TRBJ2-3
d_gene: NA
abundance: few
CDR3aa: CASSPKADTQYF
CDR3nt: TGTGCCAGCAGCCCTAAGGCAGATACGCAGTATTTT

v_gene: TRBV3-1
j_gene: TRBJ2-1
d_gene: TRBD2
abundance: NA
CDR3aa: CASSQGGRPYNEQFF
CDR3nt: TGTGCCAGCAGCCAAGGCGGGAGACCCTACAATGAGCAGTTCTTC

v_gene: TRBV28
j_gene: TRBJ2-3
d_gene: TRBD1
abundance: many
CDR3aa: CASSLWGVSSDRAKDTQYF
CDR3nt: TGTGCCAGCAGTTTATGGGGGGTCAGTTCGGACAGGGCAAAAGATACGCAGTATTTT

v_gene: TRBV27
j_gene: TRBJ2-1
d_gene: NA
abundance: many
CDR3aa: CASSLAVYSYNEQFF
CDR3nt: TGTGCCAGCAGTTTAGCTGTTTACTCCTACAATGAGCAGTTCTTC

v_gene: TRBV7-9
j_gene: TRBJ2-7
d_gene: NA
abundance: NA
CDR3aa: CASSSDQGYYEQYF
CDR3nt: TGTGCCAGCAGCTCCGACCAGGGGTACTACGAGCAGTACTTC

v_gene: TRBV6-1
j_gene: TRBJ2-1
d_gene: TRBD2
abundance: few
CDR3aa: CASSTSGNNNEQFF
CDR3nt: TGTGCCAGCAGCACTAGCGGGAACAACAATGAGCAGTTCTTC

v_gene: TRBV5-1
j_gene: TRBJ2-2
d_gene: TRBD2
abundance: NA
CDR3aa: CASSFPGGNTGELFF
CDR3nt: TGCGCCAGCAGCTTCCCGGGAGGGAACACCGGGGAGCTGTTTTTT

v_gene: TRBV20-1
j_gene: TRBJ2-7
d_gene: TRBD1
abundance: few
CDR3aa: CSAPTGSLYEQYF
CDR3nt: TGCAGTGCCCCGACAGGGTCCCTCTACGAGCAGTACTTC

v_gene: TRBV6-5
j_gene: TRBJ1-6
d_gene: NA
abundance: NA
CDR3aa: CASSYSITDNSPLHF
CDR3nt: TGTGCCAGCAGTTACTCGATCACAGATAATTCACCCCTCCACTTT

v_gene: TRBV11-2
j_gene: TRBJ2-3
d_gene: NA
abundance: few
CDR3aa: CASSLGARSSTDTQYF
CDR3nt: TGTGCCAGCAGCTTAGGCGCTAGGTCTAGCACAGATACGCAGTATTTT

v_gene: TRBV24-1
j_gene: TRBJ2-3
d_gene: TRBD2
abundance: many
CDR3aa: CATSDQRTSGRGDTDTQYF
CDR3nt: TGTGCCACCAGTGACCAAAGGACTAGCGGGAGAGGAGACACAGATACGCAGTATTTT

v_gene: TRBV20-1
j_gene: TRBJ2-7
d_gene: TRBD1
abundance: few
CDR3aa: CSARASGQGSYEQYF
CDR3nt: TGCAGTGCTAGAGCCTCTGGACAGGGATCCTACGAGCAGTACTTC

v_gene: TRBV7-3
j_gene: TRBJ2-1
d_gene: NA
abundance: many
CDR3aa: CASSSSPDRSSYNEQFF
CDR3nt: TGTGCCAGCAGCTCCAGCCCCGACAGAAGCTCCTACAATGAGCAGTTCTTC

v_gene: TRBV6-9
j_gene: TRBJ1-1
d_gene: NA
abundance: NA
CDR3aa: CASSYGHSVNTEAFF
CDR3nt: TGTGCCAGCAGTTACGGACACAGTGTGAACACTGAAGCTTTCTTT

v_gene: TRBV6-1
j_gene: TRBJ2-3
d_gene: TRBD2
abundance: NA
CDR3aa: CASSGLAGGGTDTQYF
CDR3nt: TGTGCCAGCAGTGGACTAGCGGGAGGAGGCACAGATACGCAGTATTTT

v_gene: TRBV20-1
j_gene: TRBJ2-2
d_gene: TRBD2
abundance: NA
CDR3aa: CSATLAGVGGELFF
CDR3nt: TGCAGTGCGACTCTAGCGGGAGTGGGCGGGGAGCTGTTTTTT

v_gene: TRBV27
j_gene: TRBJ2-7
d_gene: NA
abundance: NA
CDR3aa: CASSSPQGYEQYF
CDR3nt: TGTGCCAGCAGTTCGCCTCAGGGCTACGAGCAGTACTTC

v_gene: TRBV5-1
j_gene: TRBJ2-5
d_gene: NA
abundance: many
CDR3aa: CASGPRGHLQETQYF
CDR3nt: TGCGCCAGCGGACCGAGAGGGCACCTACAAGAGACCCAGTACTTC

v_gene: TRBV4-2
j_gene: TRBJ2-7
d_gene: TRBD2
abundance: NA
CDR3aa: CAGSQGLAGSYEQYF
CDR3nt: TGTGCCGGCAGCCAAGGACTAGCGGGCTCCTACGAGCAGTACTTC

v_gene: TRBV12-3/TRBV12-4
j_gene: TRBJ2-2
d_gene: NA
abundance: many
CDR3aa: CASSLVQGNTGELFF
CDR3nt: TGTGCCAGCAGTTTAGTTCAGGGGAACACCGGGGAGCTGTTTTTT

v_gene: TRBV20-1
j_gene: TRBJ2-7
d_gene: NA
abundance: many
CDR3aa: CSASAGITVTYEQYF
CDR3nt: TGCAGTGCTAGTGCGGGGATAACAGTTACCTACGAGCAGTACTTC

v_gene: TRBV9
j_gene: TRBJ2-3
d_gene: TRBD2
abundance: NA
CDR3aa: CASSVVAGGGTDTQYF
CDR3nt: TGTGCCAGCAGCGTAGTGGCGGGAGGGGGAACAGATACGCAGTATTTT

v_gene: TRBV6-2/TRBV6-3
j_gene: TRBJ1-3
d_gene: NA
abundance: many
CDR3aa: CASSEDFRDLYGNTIYF
CDR3nt: TGTGCCAGCAGTGAAGATTTCAGGGACTTATATGGAAACACCATATATTTT

v_gene: TRBV20-1
j_gene: TRBJ1-1
d_gene: TRBD1
abundance: many
CDR3aa: CSASSAQGGDTEAFF
CDR3nt: TGCAGTGCTAGCTCGGCACAGGGGGGGGACACTGAAGCTTTCTTT

v_gene: TRBV29-1
j_gene: TRBJ2-3
d_gene: TRBD2
abundance: few
CDR3aa: CSVLQGLAGVSLALTSTDTQYF
CDR3nt: TGCAGCGTCCTCCAAGGACTAGCGGGAGTCTCTCTTGCTCTAACTAGCACAGATACGCAGTATTTT

v_gene: TRBV10-1
j_gene: TRBJ2-3
d_gene: NA
abundance: NA
CDR3aa: CASRRFSTDTQYF
CDR3nt: TGCGCCAGCAGGCGTTTCAGCACAGATACGCAGTATTTT

v_gene: TRBV30
j_gene: TRBJ1-4
d_gene: NA
abundance: many
CDR3aa: CAWSVLTNEKLFF
CDR3nt: TGTGCCTGGAGTGTACTTACTAATGAAAAACTGTTTTTT

v_gene: TRBV20-1
j_gene: TRBJ2-6
d_gene: TRBD1
abundance: many
CDR3aa: CSARGMGQENVLTF
CDR3nt: TGCAGTGCTAGAGGCATGGGACAGGAAAACGTCCTGACTTTC